The rows below give T cell receptor beta chains drawn from one sample of a study of T cells after yellow fever vaccination. Using its own MiXCR run on the 5' RACE reads, TCRdb lists one record per CDR3 protein. The repertoire holds over 300,000 distinct CDR3 sequences, with approximately 4% as singletons. The starting material was PBMCs, obtained 5 days after the yellow fever booster vaccination. These receptors originate from a man younger than 35 who received the YFV17D yellow fever vaccine. Both conserved end residues are trimmed from each CDR3. Fields, in order: J gene, V gene, CDR3 protein.

j_gene: TRBJ1-1; v_gene: TRBV27; CDR3aa: ASSLRSGGLREANTEAF
j_gene: TRBJ2-7; v_gene: TRBV20-1; CDR3aa: SATPVGGGNEQY
j_gene: TRBJ2-1; v_gene: TRBV5-1; CDR3aa: ASSEGVGDEQF
j_gene: TRBJ1-1; v_gene: TRBV5-1; CDR3aa: ASSPGPGSRGTEAF
j_gene: TRBJ2-3; v_gene: TRBV7-9; CDR3aa: ASSSTSGPSTSTDTQY
j_gene: TRBJ1-2; v_gene: TRBV3-1; CDR3aa: ASSYGQVNNYGYT
j_gene: TRBJ1-3; v_gene: TRBV12-3/TRBV12-4; CDR3aa: ASSLDPVGTIY
j_gene: TRBJ2-3; v_gene: TRBV20-1; CDR3aa: SAGGPGGPTDTQY
j_gene: TRBJ1-5; v_gene: TRBV5-5; CDR3aa: ASTPLGAGPDQPQH
j_gene: TRBJ2-5; v_gene: TRBV27; CDR3aa: ASSSGVAGVVTQY
j_gene: TRBJ2-7; v_gene: TRBV28; CDR3aa: ASSLVLSSYEQY
j_gene: TRBJ2-7; v_gene: TRBV7-9; CDR3aa: ASSLEGLYEQY
j_gene: TRBJ1-6; v_gene: TRBV20-1; CDR3aa: SARDYNSPLH
j_gene: TRBJ2-7; v_gene: TRBV5-5; CDR3aa: ASSLEGRISPYEQY
j_gene: TRBJ1-5; v_gene: TRBV4-3; CDR3aa: ASAQGGGQPQH
j_gene: TRBJ2-3; v_gene: TRBV7-9; CDR3aa: ASSSGLAGGITDTQY
j_gene: TRBJ2-4; v_gene: TRBV7-9; CDR3aa: ASSNLQTYPKNIQY
j_gene: TRBJ2-1; v_gene: TRBV9; CDR3aa: ASSATLIGEQF
j_gene: TRBJ1-6; v_gene: TRBV9; CDR3aa: ASSVGSGAHNSPLH
j_gene: TRBJ1-3; v_gene: TRBV12-3/TRBV12-4; CDR3aa: ASKDRGVFTGNTIY